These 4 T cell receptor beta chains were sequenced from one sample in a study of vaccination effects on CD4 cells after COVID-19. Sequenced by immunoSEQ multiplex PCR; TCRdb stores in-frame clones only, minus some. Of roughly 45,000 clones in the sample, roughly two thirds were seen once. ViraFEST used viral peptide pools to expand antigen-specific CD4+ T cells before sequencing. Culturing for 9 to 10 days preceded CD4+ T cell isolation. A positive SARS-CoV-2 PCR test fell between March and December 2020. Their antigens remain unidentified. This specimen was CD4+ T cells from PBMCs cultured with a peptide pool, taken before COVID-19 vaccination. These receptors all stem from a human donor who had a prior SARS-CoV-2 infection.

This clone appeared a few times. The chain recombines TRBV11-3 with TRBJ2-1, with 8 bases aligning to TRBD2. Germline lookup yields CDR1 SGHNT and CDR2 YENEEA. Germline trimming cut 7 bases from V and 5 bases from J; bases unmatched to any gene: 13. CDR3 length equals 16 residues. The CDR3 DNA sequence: TGTGCCAGCAACAGACGAGGTACTAGCGGTAACAATGAGCAGTTCTTC. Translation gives CASNRRGTSGNNEQFF.

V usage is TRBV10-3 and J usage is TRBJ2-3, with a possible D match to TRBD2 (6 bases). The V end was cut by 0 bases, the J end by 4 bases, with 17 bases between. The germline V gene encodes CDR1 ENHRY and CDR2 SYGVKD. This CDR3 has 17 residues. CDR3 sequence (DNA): TGTGCCATCAGTGAGTCGATAGGAGGGTCGGGGGCAGATACGCAGTATTTT. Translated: CAISESIGGSGADTQYF.

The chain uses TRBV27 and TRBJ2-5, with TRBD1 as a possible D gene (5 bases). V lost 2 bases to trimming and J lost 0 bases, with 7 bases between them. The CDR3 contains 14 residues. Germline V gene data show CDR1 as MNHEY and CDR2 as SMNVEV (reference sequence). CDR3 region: CASSLKGYQETQYF. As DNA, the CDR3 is TGTGCCAGCAGTTTAAAGGGGTACCAAGAGACCCAGTACTTC.

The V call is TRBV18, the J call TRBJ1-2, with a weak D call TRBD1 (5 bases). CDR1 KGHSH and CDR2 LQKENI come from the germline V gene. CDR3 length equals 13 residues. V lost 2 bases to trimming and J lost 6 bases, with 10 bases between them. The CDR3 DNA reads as TGTGCCAGCTCACCAGGGGCCGACCATGGCTACACCTTC. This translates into CASSPGADHGYTF.